A single sample gave rise to the 14 T cell receptor beta chains below, sequenced in a study of Ad26.COV2.S vaccination and SARS-CoV-2 variants. Treatment defined: some 19 received Ad26.COV2.S at low or high dose, single or two shots; about 5 received placebo; per-sample allocation not given. Day 63 after the first injection of vaccine or placebo was the sampling time. The repertoire was sequenced with immunoSEQ multiplex PCR; TCRdb's copy has only in-frame clones and lacks some. This table has about 480,000 clones, around nine tenths appearing once. The sample was peripheral blood, taken in a trial of Ad26.COV2.S vaccine versus placebo. These receptors were collected from a person aged 18 to 65 who received the Ad26.COV2.S COVID-19 vaccine or a placebo.

The rearrangement joins TRBV3-1 (or the pseudogene TRBV3-2) to TRBJ2-5; maybe TRBD1 (5 bases). There are 15 residues in the CDR3. Deletions cut 4 bases from V and 1 base from J, with 13 bases between. CDR1 and CDR2 (germline): LGHDT, YNNKEL (reference sequence). The CDR3 protein is CASSLIQDPQETQYF. CDR3 nucleotides: TGTGCCAGCAGCCTAATACAGGACCCCCAAGAGACCCAGTACTTC.

This chain links TRBV11-3 with TRBJ1-1; maybe TRBD1 (6 bases). Germline CDR1 and CDR2: SGHNT and YENEEA. The CDR3 is 17 amino acids. The V end lost 0 bases, the J end lost 1 base, and 15 bases lay between the germline ends. The CDR3 region has the DNA TGTGCCAGCAGCTTAGATCGTGTTAGGGACAAGAACACTGAAGCTTTCTTT. Protein product: CASSLDRVRDKNTEAFF.

V is TRBV28 and J is TRBJ1-3; TRBD1 matches 9 bases. Trimming removed 2 bases from V and 8 bases from J; junction bases left unmatched: 7. This CDR3 spans 15 amino acids. Germline CDR1 is MDHEN and CDR2 is SYDVKM. DNA for the CDR3: TGTGCCAGCAGTTTAGGCGTGGGACAGGGTGACACCATATATTTT. Protein sequence: CASSLGVGQGDTIYF. Supplemented by reference TRBV28 and TRBJ1-3, the full variable domain reads DVKVTQSSRYLVKRTGEKVFLECVQDMDHENMFWYRQDPGLGLRLIYFSYDVKMKEKGDIPEGYSVSREKKERFSLILESASTNQTSMYLCASSLGVGQGDTIYFGEGSWLTVV.

The rearrangement uses TRBV6-6 and TRBJ2-2, with D perhaps matching TRBD1 (6 bases). V lost 1 base, J lost 1 base, and 10 bases lay in between. CDR3 size: 16 residues. CDR1 and CDR2 from the germline V gene are MNHNY and SVGAGI (reference sequence). This chain's CDR3 is CASSYWATGNTGELFF. CDR3 coding DNA: TGTGCCAGCAGTTACTGGGCGACAGGGAACACCGGGGAGCTGTTTTTT.

The J gene is TRBJ1-2, the V gene TRBV5-6; no reliable D call. In germline, CDR1 is SGHDT, CDR2 YYEEEE. The CDR3 has 14 amino acids. Trimming stripped 2 bases from V and 3 bases from J, with 11 bases between. In DNA form, the CDR3 reads TGTGCCAGCAGCTTAGTGGGCAGTTACTATGGCTACACCTTC. It specifies CASSLVGSYYGYTF.

In DNA form, the CDR3 reads TGTGCCAGCAGTTACTCGACCTCGGATTCTTACTATGGCTACACCTTC. This translates into CASSYSTSDSYYGYTF. The chain is built from TRBV6-2 or TRBV6-3 and TRBJ1-2; unclear D gene. The V end lost 0 bases, the J end lost 3 bases, and 14 bases lay between the germline ends. Germline V lookup: CDR1 MNHEY, CDR2 SVGEGT. CDR3 length equals 16 residues.

The chain employs TRBV28 and TRBJ1-2, with a weak D call TRBD1 (5 bases). The CDR3 has 14 residues. Germline V CDR1 and CDR2: MDHEN, SYDVKM. V lost 6 bases to trimming and J lost 8 bases, with 19 bases between them. Here the CDR3 DNA reads TGTGCCAGCAGCTCCCCCCAAGGGACGCGGGGCTACACCTTC. This codes for CASSSPQGTRGYTF.

The sample holds one count of this clone. This sequence joins TRBV19 and TRBJ1-5; no clear D. Germline V gives CDR1 LNHDA, CDR2 SQIVND (reference sequence). This CDR3 region has 16 residues. V was clipped by 10 bases and J by 6 bases, with 25 bases between them. The CDR3 DNA follows: TGTGCCACCACCCCCCCCTCGGTCCCCGGCGGTCAGCCCCAGCATTTT. It yields the protein CATTPPSVPGGQPQHF.

The chain has TRBV7-7 and TRBJ2-3, with a weak D call TRBD2 (5 bases). This CDR3 comprises 12 residues. Germline CDR1 is SSHAT and CDR2 is FNYEAQ (reference sequence). This CDR3 is CAIPSGEPPIYF. The CDR3 DNA follows: TGTGCTATTCCGAGCGGAGAACCCCCTATTTATTTT.

The genes are TRBV9 and TRBJ2-1; possible D gene TRBD1, 5 bases. CDR3 length: 13 amino acids. With 4 bases removed from V and 0 bases from J, the gap between germline ends came to 5 bases. CDR1 SGDLS and CDR2 YYNGEE come from the germline V gene. CDR3 sequence reads: CASSRGSYNEQFF. Written as DNA, the CDR3 is TGTGCCAGCAGCAGGGGCTCCTACAATGAGCAGTTCTTC.

The rearrangement uses TRBV19 and TRBJ2-3, with D perhaps matching TRBD1 (6 bases). Germline assignment: CDR1 LNHDA and CDR2 SQIVND (reference sequence). The CDR3 loop spans 18 amino acids. The V gene lost 4 bases and the J gene lost 0 bases, with 20 bases spanning the gap. CDR3 bases: TGTGCCAGTAGTAAAAAAAACAGGGCTGCGACTAGCACAGATACGCAGTATTTT. Translation: CASSKKNRAATSTDTQYF.

The chain couples TRBV4-3 to TRBJ1-3; D may be TRBD1 (5 bases). Germline CDR1 and CDR2: LGHNA and YSLEER. The CDR3 has 17 amino acids. Trimming pared 4 bases from V and 0 bases from J, leaving 16 bases between. This CDR3 is CASSRTPDTSSGNTIYF. CDR3 coding DNA: TGCGCCAGCAGCCGGACCCCGGACACGAGCTCTGGAAACACCATATATTTT.

This clone was counted a few times. The chain joins TRBV4-2 to TRBJ1-6; D gene uncertain. V gave up 5 bases and J gave up 7 bases, with 21 bases separating them. The germline gives CDR1 LGHNA, CDR2 YNFKEQ. The CDR3 length is 17 residues. This CDR3 is CASSSPASLDTNSPLHF. The CDR3 DNA is TGTGCCAGCAGCTCTCCCGCCAGTCTAGATACAAATTCACCCCTCCACTTT.

The CDR3 region has the DNA TGCGCCAGCAGCCAAGATAGCGGTCCAACCTACAATGAGCAGTTCTTC. Its translation is CASSQDSGPTYNEQFF. The V call is TRBV4-3, the J call TRBJ2-1; tentatively, D is TRBD2 (6 bases). With 0 bases removed from V and 2 bases from J, the gap between germline ends came to 11 bases. Germline V CDR1 and CDR2: LGHNA, YSLEER. The CDR3 is 16 residues long.